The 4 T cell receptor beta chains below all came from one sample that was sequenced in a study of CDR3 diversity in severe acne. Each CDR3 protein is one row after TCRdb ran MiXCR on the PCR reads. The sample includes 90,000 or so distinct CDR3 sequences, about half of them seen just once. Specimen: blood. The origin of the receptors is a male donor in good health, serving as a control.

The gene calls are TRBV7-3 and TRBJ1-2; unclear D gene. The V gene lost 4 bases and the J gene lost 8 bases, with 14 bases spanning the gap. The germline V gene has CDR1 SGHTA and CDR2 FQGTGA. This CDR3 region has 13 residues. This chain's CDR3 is CASSSRLGGGYTF. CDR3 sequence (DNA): TGTGCCAGCAGCTCCCGGTTAGGTGGAGGCTACACCTTC.

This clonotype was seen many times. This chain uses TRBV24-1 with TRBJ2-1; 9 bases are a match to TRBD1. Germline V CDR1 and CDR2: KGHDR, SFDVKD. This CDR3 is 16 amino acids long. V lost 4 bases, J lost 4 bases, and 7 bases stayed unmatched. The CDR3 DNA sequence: TGTGCCACCAGTGAACCCGGGACAGGGAAGTACAATGAGCAGTTCTTC. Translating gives CATSEPGTGKYNEQFF.

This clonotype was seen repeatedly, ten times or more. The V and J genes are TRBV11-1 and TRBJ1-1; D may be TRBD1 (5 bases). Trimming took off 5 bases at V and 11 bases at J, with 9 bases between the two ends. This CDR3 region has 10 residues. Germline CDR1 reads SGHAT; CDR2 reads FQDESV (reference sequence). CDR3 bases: TGTGCCAGCAGCGGGGCGAGTGCTTTCTTT. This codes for CASSGASAFF.

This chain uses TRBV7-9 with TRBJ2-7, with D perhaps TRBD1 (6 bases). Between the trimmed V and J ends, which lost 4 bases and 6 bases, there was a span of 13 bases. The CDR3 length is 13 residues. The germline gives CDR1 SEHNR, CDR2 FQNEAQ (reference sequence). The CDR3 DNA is TGTGCCAGCAGCTCCGACGTAGGGGGCGAGCAGTACTTC. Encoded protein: CASSSDVGGEQYF.